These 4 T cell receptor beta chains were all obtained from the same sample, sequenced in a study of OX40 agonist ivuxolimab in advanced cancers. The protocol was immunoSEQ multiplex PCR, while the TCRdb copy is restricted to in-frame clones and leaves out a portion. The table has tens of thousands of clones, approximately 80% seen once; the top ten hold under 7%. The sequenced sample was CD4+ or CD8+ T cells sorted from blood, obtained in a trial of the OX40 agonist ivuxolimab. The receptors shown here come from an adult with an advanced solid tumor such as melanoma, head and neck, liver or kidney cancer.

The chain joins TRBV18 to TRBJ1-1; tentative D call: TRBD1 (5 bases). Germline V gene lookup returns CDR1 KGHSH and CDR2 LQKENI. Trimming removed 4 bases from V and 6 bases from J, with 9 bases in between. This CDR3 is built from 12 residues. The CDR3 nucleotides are TGTGCCAGCTCACTAGGGACCGCTGAAGCTTTCTTT. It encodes CASSLGTAEAFF.

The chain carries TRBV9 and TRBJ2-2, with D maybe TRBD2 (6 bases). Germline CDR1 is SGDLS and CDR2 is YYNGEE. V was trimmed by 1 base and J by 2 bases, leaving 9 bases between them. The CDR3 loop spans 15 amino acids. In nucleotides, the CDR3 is TGTGCCAGCAGCGTAACTAGCTACAACACCGGGGAGCTGTTTTTT. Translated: CASSVTSYNTGELFF. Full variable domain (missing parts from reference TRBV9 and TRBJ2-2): DSGVTQTPKHLITATGQRVTLRCSPRSGDLSVYWYQQSLDQGLQFLIQYYNGEERAKGNILERFSAQQFPDLHSELNLSSLELGDSALYFCASSVTSYNTGELFFGEGSRLTVL.

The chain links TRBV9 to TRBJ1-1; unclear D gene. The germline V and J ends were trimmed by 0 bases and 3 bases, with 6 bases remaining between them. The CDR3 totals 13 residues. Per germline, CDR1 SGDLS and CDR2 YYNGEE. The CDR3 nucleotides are TGTGCCAGCAGCGTAGCTTTAGACACTGAAGCTTTCTTT. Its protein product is CASSVALDTEAFF.

The CDR3 region has the DNA TGTGCCACCAGCAGAAATAGACTGACGGACACTGAAGCTTTCTTT. Protein: CATSRNRLTDTEAFF. This chain uses TRBV15 with TRBJ1-1, with D hard to call. V lost 2 bases and J lost 3, with 13 bases in between. The CDR3 spans 15 residues. CDR1 and CDR2 (germline): LNHNV, YYDKDF (reference sequence).